The 30 T cell receptor beta chains below were found in one sample sequenced in a study of CD8 T cells in Susac syndrome (dated 2019 in TCRdb). Preparation of the library involved the immunoSEQ multiplex PCR assay. RNA was extracted using the RNeasy kit, and about 0.5 to 1 microgram was reverse transcribed with random hexamers. TCRdb redid the processing of the public reads, applying fastp at Q25 and MiXCR, and retained in-frame beta chains. One record per CDR3 amino acid sequence lists the most common genes and DNA. For this sample there are approximately 80,000 distinct CDR3 sequences; roughly 94% appear just once. About 0.52% of the sample comes from the top ten. Sequences were obtained from CD8+ T cells from PBMCs. These receptors all stem from a human donor with Susac syndrome.

This clonotype was picked up one time. The J gene is TRBJ1-1, the V gene TRBV7-2; D unclear. Between the trimmed V and J ends, which lost 5 bases and 7 bases, there was a span of 14 bases. The CDR3 is 13 residues long. Germline assignment: CDR1 SGHTA and CDR2 FQGNSA. In DNA, the CDR3 is TGTGCCAGCAGCCCGGGTGCCTGGGGTGAAGCTTTCTTT. Protein: CASSPGAWGEAFF.

The rearrangement uses TRBV9 and TRBJ2-5; 14 nucleotides agree with TRBD2. The CDR3 sequence is 19 residues long. Germline assignment: CDR1 SGDLS and CDR2 YYNGEE. J gave up 2 bases and V 3 bases, and 12 bases lay outside the gene matches. CDR3 sequence (DNA): TGTGCCAGCAGCGAATTCCCCGGGACTAGCGGGGGCCGACAAGAGACCCAGTACTTC. This translates into CASSEFPGTSGGRQETQYF. Full variable domain (outside the CDR3, taken from reference TRBV9 and TRBJ2-5): DSGVTQTPKHLITATGQRVTLRCSPRSGDLSVYWYQQSLDQGLQFLIQYYNGEERAKGNILERFSAQQFPDLHSELNLSSLELGDSALYFCASSEFPGTSGGRQETQYFGPGTRLLVL.

The rearrangement links TRBV12-3 or TRBV12-4 to TRBJ2-5, with D tentatively TRBD1 (5 bases). V lost 3 bases to trimming and J lost 5 bases, with 22 bases between them. The CDR3 is made up of 17 amino acids. The CDR3 spells CASSFFRSSQGGETQYF. DNA for the CDR3: TGTGCCAGCAGTTTCTTTCGGTCATCTCAGGGCGGCGAGACCCAGTACTTC.

The chain employs TRBV4-2 and TRBJ1-3; 7 positions agree with TRBD1. Trimming removed 0 bases from V and 4 bases from J; junction bases left unmatched: 3. Germline lookup yields CDR1 LGHNA and CDR2 YNFKEQ. CDR3 size: 15 residues. The CDR3 sequence is CASSQDDRAGNTIYF. As DNA, the CDR3 is TGTGCCAGCAGCCAAGACGACAGGGCCGGAAACACCATATATTTT.

This chain connects TRBV28 to TRBJ2-5; 7 nucleotides align to TRBD2. Trimming took 6 bases from V and 5 from J; bases not matched to a gene: 3. The CDR3 consists of 12 residues. CDR1 is MDHEN, CDR2 SYDVKM, per germline. The CDR3 protein is CASSPGGETQYF. CDR3 bases: TGTGCCAGCAGCCCGGGGGGTGAGACCCAGTACTTC.

The genes are TRBV20-1 and TRBJ2-2; TRBD1 is a possible D gene (5 bases). Germline V lookup: CDR1 DFQATT, CDR2 SNEGSKA (reference sequence). The CDR3 is made up of 13 amino acids. V was trimmed by 6 bases and J by 1 base, leaving 9 bases between them. This chain's CDR3 is CSAHDRNTGELFF. The CDR3 nucleotides read TGCAGTGCCCATGACAGGAACACCGGGGAGCTGTTTTTT.

Written as DNA, the CDR3 is TGTGCCAGTAGTATAAACACAGCCTACGAGCAGTACTTC. Its translation: CASSINTAYEQYF. The chain couples TRBV19 to TRBJ2-7; the D is unclear. In germline, CDR1 is LNHDA, CDR2 SQIVND (reference sequence). The CDR3 runs to 13 residues. V was pared by 2 bases and J by 2 bases, with 7 bases between. Supplemented by reference TRBV19 and TRBJ2-7, the full variable domain reads DGGITQSPKYLFRKEGQNVTLSCEQNLNHDAMYWYRQDPGQGLRLIYYSQIVNDFQKGDIAEGYSVSREKKESFPLTVTSAQKNPTAFYLCASSINTAYEQYFGPGTRLTVT.

The J gene is TRBJ2-7, the V gene TRBV7-9; D possibly corresponds to TRBD2 (6 bases). The V end was cut by 5 bases, the J end by 7 bases, with 12 bases between. Germline V gene lookup returns CDR1 SEHNR and CDR2 FQNEAQ (reference sequence). This CDR3 region has 12 residues. The CDR3 spells CASSNMAGEQYF. CDR3 bases: TGTGCCAGCAGCAACATGGCGGGGGAGCAGTACTTC.

The chain joins TRBV27 to TRBJ2-6; D is unresolved. The CDR3 runs to 14 residues. Germline CDR1 MNHEY, CDR2 SMNVEV (reference sequence). V was pared by 4 bases and J by 1 base, with 5 bases between. CDR3 bases: TGTGCCAGCAGTTCCTCATCTGGGGCCAACGTCCTGACTTTC. Its protein product is CASSSSSGANVLTF.

The genes are TRBV7-6 and TRBJ2-3, with D possibly matching TRBD2 (7 bases). The CDR3 is made up of 14 amino acids. Per germline, CDR1 SGHVS and CDR2 FNYEAQ. Trimming pared 0 bases from V and 5 bases from J, leaving 9 bases between. The CDR3 sequence: CASSLAGGRDTQYF. For the CDR3, the DNA is TGTGCCAGCAGCTTAGCGGGGGGGCGAGATACGCAGTATTTT.

V is TRBV6-5 and J is TRBJ2-7; a possible D gene is TRBD1 (6 bases). The CDR3 extends over 15 amino acids. The germline V gene encodes CDR1 MNHEY and CDR2 SVGAGI. Trimming stripped 2 bases from V and 4 bases from J, with 15 bases between. The CDR3 DNA follows: TGTGCCAGCAGTTACGGGACAACGGTTCAGTACGAGCAGTACTTC. Translating gives CASSYGTTVQYEQYF.

V is TRBV7-9 and J is TRBJ2-2, with a tentative D call TRBD2 (6 bases). Germline-derived CDR1 and CDR2 are SEHNR and FQNEAQ (reference sequence). Trimming removed 3 bases at V and 6 bases at J, with 14 bases between. The CDR3 has 15 residues. The CDR3 is CASSFRTKESGELFF. The CDR3 coding sequence is TGTGCCAGCAGCTTCAGGACTAAAGAATCCGGGGAGCTGTTTTTT.

In this sample, this clonotype turned up once. This chain links TRBV19 with TRBJ1-5; the D is unclear. The CDR3 spans 15 residues. Between the trimmed V and J ends, which lost 2 bases and 7 bases, there was a span of 15 bases. The germline V gene encodes CDR1 LNHDA and CDR2 SQIVND (reference sequence). The CDR3: CASSIMYRFGQPQHF. The CDR3 region has the DNA TGTGCCAGTAGTATAATGTACAGATTCGGGCAGCCCCAGCATTTT.

The rearrangement joins TRBV4-1 to TRBJ2-5; D is uncertain. This CDR3 has 13 amino acids. Germline values: CDR1 MGHRA, CDR2 YSYEKL. With 1 base removed from V and 5 bases from J, the gap between germline ends came to 8 bases. CDR3 nucleotides: TGCGCCAGCAGCCAAGCCGGGTCGGAGACCCAGTACTTC. This gives the protein CASSQAGSETQYF.

The chain employs TRBV16 and TRBJ1-2; perhaps TRBD1 as D (5 bases). Looked up from germline, CDR1 is KGHSY and CDR2 is FQNENV. There are 14 residues in the CDR3. V shed 4 bases and J shed 4 bases, with 13 bases lying between them. CDR3 nucleotide sequence: TGTGCCAGCAGCCCTAAACCAGGGTCCTATGGCTACACCTTC. Protein: CASSPKPGSYGYTF.

The CDR3: CASSGQGKNTEAFF. Written as DNA, the CDR3 is TGTGCCAGCAGCGGACAGGGCAAGAACACTGAAGCTTTCTTT. The chain recombines TRBV27 with TRBJ1-1, with 8 bases that match TRBD1. Per the germline V gene, CDR1 is MNHEY and CDR2 is SMNVEV (reference sequence). The V segment lost 6 bases and the J segment 1 base; nucleotides outside the gene matches: 4. This CDR3 is built from 14 residues.

The V call is TRBV12-3 or TRBV12-4, the J call TRBJ2-5; 9 positions match TRBD2. The CDR3 totals 14 residues. With 2 bases clipped from V and 5 bases from J, the junction kept 3 bases outside the gene matches. The CDR3 sequence is CASSLNAGGETQYF. In DNA form, the CDR3 reads TGTGCCAGCAGTTTAAATGCGGGAGGGGAGACCCAGTACTTC.

The chain is built from TRBV20-1 and TRBJ2-7; D is perhaps TRBD1 (6 bases). CDR3 length: 13 amino acids. V lost 1 base and J 4 bases, leaving 11 bases between the germline ends. Germline CDR1 is DFQATT and CDR2 is SNEGSKA (reference sequence). The CDR3 DNA follows: TGCAGTGCTAGAGGCGACAGGCGGTACGAGCAGTACTTC. Its translation is CSARGDRRYEQYF.

The chain recombines TRBV4-1 with TRBJ2-1; 8 bases fit TRBD2. This CDR3 region has 16 residues. After removal of 0 bases from V and 3 bases from J, the junction contained 4 bases not matched to a gene. Looked up from germline, CDR1 is MGHRA and CDR2 is YSYEKL. The chain's CDR3 is CASSQDVLAGYNEQFF. The CDR3 region has the DNA TGCGCCAGCAGCCAAGATGTGCTAGCGGGCTACAATGAGCAGTTCTTC.

This chain connects TRBV6-2 or TRBV6-3 to TRBJ1-6; D is uncertain. The CDR3 sequence is 14 residues long. Per germline, CDR1 MNHEY and CDR2 SVGEGT. Trimming pared 2 bases from V and 8 bases from J, leaving 10 bases between. The CDR3 coding sequence is TGTGCCAGCAGTTACGAGTATCCTGATTCACCCCTCCACTTT. Protein: CASSYEYPDSPLHF.

The rearrangement links TRBV2 to TRBJ2-5, with TRBD2 matching 14 bases. The CDR3 loop spans 15 amino acids. Germline trimming cut 5 bases from V and 5 bases from J; bases unmatched to any gene: 4. The germline V gene encodes CDR1 SNHLY and CDR2 FYNNEI. The CDR3 region is CASSPTSGGAETQYF. The DNA of the CDR3 is TGTGCCAGCAGTCCGACTAGCGGGGGGGCCGAGACCCAGTACTTC.

This chain links TRBV5-1 with TRBJ1-4; 8 positions match TRBD1. The CDR3 has 15 residues. Germline V gives CDR1 SGHRS, CDR2 YFSETQ. The trim removed 1 base at V and 8 bases at J, leaving 7 bases unmatched. CDR3 DNA: TGCGCCAGCAGCTTGTATGGACAGGGAGGCGAAAAACTGTTTTTT. Its protein product is CASSLYGQGGEKLFF.

This chain connects TRBV6-1 to TRBJ2-3; 12 bases agree with TRBD2. This CDR3 is 14 amino acids long. CDR1 MNHNS and CDR2 SASEGT come from the germline V gene. Trimming at V came to 4 bases and at J to 4 bases, leaving 0 bases not matched to a gene. The CDR3, as DNA: TGTGCCAGCAGTGGACTAGCGGGGGCAGATACGCAGTATTTT. It codes for CASSGLAGADTQYF.

The chain uses TRBV20-1 and TRBJ2-1, with D possibly TRBD2 on 5 matching bases. This CDR3 region has 17 residues. The germline V and J ends were trimmed by 0 bases and 2 bases, with 17 bases remaining between them. Germline loops: CDR1 DFQATT, CDR2 SNEGSKA (reference sequence). The CDR3 here is CSARDTPGSSPYNEQFF. Written as DNA, the CDR3 is TGCAGTGCTAGAGATACCCCTGGGTCTAGCCCCTACAATGAGCAGTTCTTC.

The chain carries TRBV10-3 and TRBJ2-7; D is unclear. V shed 3 bases and J shed 5 bases, with 14 bases lying between them. CDR3 length: 14 amino acids. Germline V lookup: CDR1 ENHRY, CDR2 SYGVKD. CDR3 coding DNA: TGTGCCATCAGTGATGTGTCCTGGATAGACGAGCAGTACTTC. Its protein is CAISDVSWIDEQYF.

The chain uses TRBV7-9 and TRBJ2-1, with D maybe TRBD2 (7 bases). This CDR3 has 14 amino acids. The ends were cut back, 5 bases at V and 4 bases at J, with 12 bases in the middle. Germline assignment: CDR1 SEHNR and CDR2 FQNEAQ (reference sequence). CDR3 sequence reads: CASSDRGGYNEQFF. In DNA form, the CDR3 reads TGTGCCAGCAGCGATAGGGGGGGGTACAATGAGCAGTTCTTC.

Written as DNA, the CDR3 is TGTGCCAGCAGTGGAAGCGAGCAGTACTTC. Translating it yields CASSGSEQYF. This chain connects TRBV2 to TRBJ2-7; unclear D gene. V was pared by 4 bases and J by 6 bases, with 4 bases between. Germline V lookup: CDR1 SNHLY, CDR2 FYNNEI. The CDR3 extends over 10 amino acids.

V and J are TRBV20-1 and TRBJ2-5, with 9 bases matching TRBD2. The junction had 9 bases not matched to a gene; V was cut back by 0 bases and J by 4 bases. The CDR3 is 16 residues long. The germline V gene encodes CDR1 DFQATT and CDR2 SNEGSKA (reference sequence). Written as DNA, the CDR3 is TGCAGTGCTAGAGATCGGATTAGCGGGGGATCAGAGACCCAGTACTTC. This encodes CSARDRISGGSETQYF.

The chain has TRBV6-5 and TRBJ2-7, with 9 bases identical to TRBD1. The CDR3 consists of 14 residues. Per germline, CDR1 MNHEY and CDR2 SVGAGI. V was pared by 4 bases and J by 5 bases, with 6 bases of the junction left unmatched. The CDR3 reads CASSLTNRGHEQYF. CDR3 in DNA: TGTGCCAGCAGTTTGACTAACAGGGGGCACGAGCAGTACTTC.

The chain employs TRBV6-5 and TRBJ1-5, with TRBD1 identical over 8 bases. There are 14 residues in the CDR3. Losses at the gene ends were 6 bases for V and 7 bases for J; bases not matched to a gene: 8. Germline CDR1 reads MNHEY; CDR2 reads SVGAGI. The CDR3 spells CASSPQGEGQPQHF. CDR3 DNA: TGTGCCAGCAGCCCACAGGGGGAGGGACAGCCCCAGCATTTT.